This entry is about one T cell receptor beta chain. The record originates from a study of T cell changes during pregnancy in multiple sclerosis. Sequenced by immunoSEQ multiplex PCR; TCRdb stores in-frame clones only, minus some. The table lists around 88,000 clones, roughly 92% of them singletons, with more than 2.5% in the top ten. This CDR3 has 14 amino acids. The germline gives CDR1 MNHEY, CDR2 SMNVEV (reference sequence). The V gene end was trimmed by 2 bases and the J gene end by 3 bases; junction bases not matched to a gene: 3. The receptor was derived from a female donor with multiple sclerosis, enrolled in a pregnancy study. The sequencing used peripheral blood, collected in the first trimester of pregnancy. The V gene is TRBV27, the J gene TRBJ2-7; 8 positions match TRBD1. CDR3 nucleotides: TGTGCCAGCAGTTTAGAAACAGGGGGCTACGAGCAGTACTTC. Protein sequence: CASSLETGGYEQYF.